Sequencing of this T cell receptor (beta chain) was carried out in a study of blood T cell repertoires in COVID-19. About the research overall: Whether acute or convalescent, the COVID-19 samples came from the United States, Italy and Spain.

V lost 2 bases, J lost 4 bases, and 10 bases lay in between. Germline CDR1 and CDR2: SGDLS and YYNGEE. The CDR3 has 14 amino acids. The assay was immunoSEQ multiplex PCR, and TCRdb's table has in-frame clones only and misses some. The data show 150,000 to 200,000 clones, approximately 88% seen once. J is TRBJ1-5 and V is TRBV9, with D possibly matching TRBD1 (5 bases). This TCR derives from a woman aged 40-49 years with COVID-19, enrolled during active disease. The material sequenced was peripheral blood. CDR3: CASSVGGMNQPQHF. The CDR3 DNA sequence: TGTGCCAGCAGCGTGGGGGGTATGAATCAGCCCCAGCATTTT.